Below, 23 T cell receptor beta chains from the same sample are listed, as sequenced in a study of blood T cell repertoires in COVID-19. Profiling relied on immunoSEQ multiplex PCR, and the TCRdb table lists in-frame clones only, not all of them. The repertoire consists of 200,000 or so clones, with 70% to 90% occurring once and the leading ten covering less than 3%. What was sequenced was peripheral blood. These receptors were taken from a man aged 25-45 years with COVID-19, enrolled during active disease.

V gene TRBV18 combines with J gene TRBJ1-6, with D tentatively TRBD1 (6 bases). CDR1 and CDR2 (germline): KGHSH, LQKENI. V was pared by 3 bases and J by 5 bases, with 11 bases between. There are 15 residues in the CDR3. In nucleotides, the CDR3 is TGTGCCAGCTCACCTGGGGGACACAATAATTCACCCCTCCACTTT. Translated, it gives CASSPGGHNNSPLHF.

V is TRBV6-4 and J is TRBJ1-6; 9 nucleotides match TRBD1. The V gene end was trimmed by 6 bases and the J gene end by 9 bases; junction bases not matched to a gene: 6. The CDR3 is 14 residues long. The germline V gene encodes CDR1 MRHNA and CDR2 SNTAGT. CDR3 in amino acids: CASSAQGAGSPLHF. CDR3 nucleotides: TGTGCCAGCAGCGCACAGGGGGCTGGTTCACCCCTCCACTTT.

The rearrangement joins TRBV12-3 or TRBV12-4 to TRBJ2-7; 8 bases are a match to TRBD1. With 6 bases clipped from V and 6 bases from J, the junction kept 7 bases outside the gene matches. The CDR3 runs to 13 residues. The CDR3 DNA sequence: TGTGCCAGCAGCATGACAGGGGTGGTCGAGCAGTACTTC. Translated: CASSMTGVVEQYF.

The chain links TRBV27 to TRBJ2-7, with 10 bases aligning to TRBD1. Germline V gives CDR1 MNHEY, CDR2 SMNVEV (reference sequence). The CDR3 sequence is 14 residues long. J lost 7 bases, V lost 2 bases, and 5 bases had no gene match. The CDR3 is CASSLGTGAWEQYF. The CDR3 coding sequence is TGTGCCAGCAGTTTAGGGACAGGGGCTTGGGAGCAGTACTTC.

The J gene is TRBJ1-2, the V gene TRBV6-5; 8 bases fit TRBD1. The CDR3 length is 14 residues. V shed 7 bases and J 1 base; nucleotides not matched to a gene: 5. The germline V gene has CDR1 MNHEY and CDR2 SVGAGI. CDR3: CASTYDRGNYGYTF. The DNA for the CDR3 is TGTGCCAGCACCTACGACAGGGGTAACTATGGCTACACCTTC.

This chain connects TRBV29-1 to TRBJ1-2; the D is unclear. V lost 3 bases and J lost 0, with 11 bases in between. This CDR3 has 14 residues. Germline values: CDR1 SQVTM, CDR2 ANQGSEA. DNA for the CDR3: TGCAGCGTTGAGAGCAGGCCGCCTAACTATGGCTACACCTTC. Amino acids: CSVESRPPNYGYTF. The full variable domain, its missing parts supplied by reference TRBV29-1 and TRBJ1-2, is SAVISQKPSRDICQRGTSLTIQCQVDSQVTMMFWYRQQPGQSLTLIATANQGSEATYESGFVIDKFPISRPNLTFSTLTVSNMSPEDSSIYLCSVESRPPNYGYTFGSGTRLTVV.

The V call is TRBV18, the J call TRBJ1-1; no clear D. The CDR3 covers 14 residues. V dropped 2 bases and J dropped 1 base, with 8 bases sitting between them. Germline lookup yields CDR1 KGHSH and CDR2 LQKENI. CDR3 loop: CASSPWAANTEAFF. CDR3 bases: TGTGCCAGCTCACCATGGGCAGCGAACACTGAAGCTTTCTTT.

A few counts support this clone. The chain uses TRBV2 and TRBJ1-2; the match to TRBD1 covers 7 bases. V lost 4 bases to trimming and J lost 5 bases; unmatched junction nucleotides: 7. The germline CDR1 and CDR2 sequences are SNHLY and FYNNEI. The CDR3 covers 14 residues. CDR3: CASSGDSLRYGYTF. The CDR3 DNA follows: TGTGCCAGCAGTGGGGACAGCCTTCGTTATGGCTACACCTTC.

The chain is built from TRBV7-3 and TRBJ1-2; no clear D. The V end lost 4 bases, the J end lost 4 bases, and 4 bases lay between the germline ends. Per germline, CDR1 SGHTA and CDR2 FQGTGA. The CDR3 is made up of 11 amino acids. CDR3: CASSSGYGYTF. The CDR3 DNA reads as TGTGCCAGCAGCTCCGGCTATGGCTACACCTTC.

The rearrangement links TRBV28 to TRBJ1-2; a weak D match, TRBD1 (6 bases). This CDR3 has 15 amino acids. Per the germline V gene, CDR1 is MDHEN and CDR2 is SYDVKM. Between the trimmed V and J ends, which lost 5 bases and 7 bases, there was a span of 20 bases. The CDR3 here is CASSAPGHRMGGYTF. CDR3 sequence (DNA): TGTGCCAGCAGTGCCCCGGGACACCGGATGGGTGGCTACACCTTC.

This clone was counted a single time. This chain uses TRBV7-9 with TRBJ2-7; a weak D match, TRBD2 (5 bases). Trimming removed 1 base at V and 0 bases at J, with 10 bases between. This CDR3 contains 15 residues. Germline CDR1 is SEHNR and CDR2 is FQNEAQ (reference sequence). The CDR3 DNA reads TGTGCCAGCAGCTTAGATAGCGCTAGCTCCTACGAGCAGTACTTC. It is translated as CASSLDSASSYEQYF.

The V gene is TRBV30, the J gene TRBJ1-4; D is undetermined. Deletions cut 0 bases from V and 8 bases from J, with 10 bases between. CDR1 and CDR2 (germline): GTSNPN, SVGIG (reference sequence). CDR3 length equals 13 residues. The CDR3 loop reads CAWSVRLSEKLFF. Written as DNA, the CDR3 is TGTGCCTGGAGTGTACGACTCTCGGAAAAACTGTTTTTT.

This clone was found a few times. The chain's CDR3 is CASSIVGTGFLNEQFF. CDR3 coding DNA: TGTGCCAGTAGTATAGTCGGGACAGGGTTCCTCAATGAGCAGTTCTTC. V gene TRBV19 combines with J gene TRBJ2-1; the match to TRBD1 covers 9 bases. This CDR3 is built from 16 residues. Germline lookup yields CDR1 LNHDA and CDR2 SQIVND (reference sequence). Germline trimming cut 1 base from V and 6 bases from J; bases unmatched to any gene: 7.

The chain links TRBV5-1 to TRBJ1-3; D is possibly TRBD1 (6 bases). This CDR3 is 14 amino acids long. Trimming shortened V by 0 bases and J by 16 bases, and 20 bases separated the two germline ends. The germline gives CDR1 SGHRS, CDR2 YFSETQ. CDR3: CASSLGLDSSSTYF. The CDR3 DNA sequence: TGCGCCAGCAGCTTGGGTTTGGACAGTTCATCCACCTATTTT.

The J gene is TRBJ2-2, the V gene TRBV25-1; TRBD1 matches 8 bases. The CDR3 covers 15 residues. CDR1 MGHDK and CDR2 SYGVNS come from the germline V gene. V lost 4 bases and J lost 6; bases outside the gene matches: 7. This chain's CDR3 is CASSASTGEAGELFF. The CDR3, as DNA: TGTGCCAGCAGTGCCTCGACAGGGGAGGCCGGGGAGCTGTTTTTT.

The chain has TRBV12-3 or TRBV12-4 and TRBJ1-2; D is unresolved. The V and J ends lost 0 bases and 8 bases respectively, with 7 bases between them. The CDR3 covers 12 residues. The CDR3 nucleotides are TGTGCCAGCAGTTTAGCGCTCGGGGGCTACACCTTC. Translated, it gives CASSLALGGYTF.

This rearrangement joins TRBV6-5 to TRBJ1-1; 9 bases line up with TRBD1. Unmatched junction bases numbered 4, after V lost 6 bases and J lost 8 bases. The CDR3 runs to 12 residues. The germline CDR1 and CDR2 sequences are MNHEY and SVGAGI. The CDR3 DNA reads TGTGCCAGCAGGTTGGGACAGGGCGAAGCTTTCTTT. It yields the protein CASRLGQGEAFF.

This clone has just one count. The chain links TRBV19 to TRBJ2-7; TRBD1 might be the D (6 bases). V was pared by 2 bases and J by 1 base, with 12 bases between. The CDR3 is 15 amino acids. Germline CDR1 is LNHDA and CDR2 is SQIVND (reference sequence). CDR3 coding DNA: TGTGCCAGTAGTATAACCGGGACATCTTCCTACGAGCAGTACTTC. As protein: CASSITGTSSYEQYF.

Notes on this clone: The identical CDR3 is also encoded by other nucleotide sequences in the sample. The V and J genes are TRBV18 and TRBJ2-7; 11 bases match TRBD1. Germline V lookup: CDR1 KGHSH, CDR2 LQKENI. This CDR3 is built from 15 residues. J lost 2 bases, V lost 3 bases, and 3 bases had no gene match. The CDR3 is CASSPAGQGAYEQYF. The CDR3 nucleotides read TGTGCCAGCTCACCTGCGGGACAGGGGGCCTACGAGCAGTACTTC. The full variable domain, completed using reference TRBV18 and TRBJ2-7, is NAGVMQNPRHLVRRRGQEARLRCSPMKGHSHVYWYRQLPEEGLKFMVYLQKENIIDESGMPKERFSAEFPKEGPSILRIQQVVRGDSAAYFCASSPAGQGAYEQYFGPGTRLTVT.

The chain carries TRBV7-8 and TRBJ1-1; D is possibly TRBD1 (5 bases). V gave up 5 bases and J gave up 5 bases, with 12 bases separating them. This CDR3 has 13 residues. CDR1 SGHVS and CDR2 FQNEAQ come from the germline V gene. The CDR3 spells CASSPGHRTEAFF. The CDR3 nucleotides are TGTGCCAGCAGCCCCGGACACCGGACTGAAGCTTTCTTT.

The chain uses TRBV7-2 and TRBJ1-5, with TRBD1 matching over 11 bases. CDR1 and CDR2 from the germline V gene are SGHTA and FQGNSA. This CDR3 spans 14 amino acids. V lost 4 bases and J lost 5; bases outside the gene matches: 1. The DNA of the CDR3 is TGTGCCAGCAGCTCGGGACAGGGGGATCAGCCCCAGCATTTT. Amino acid sequence: CASSSGQGDQPQHF.

The V call is TRBV4-3, the J call TRBJ2-7, with 7 bases fitting TRBD2. CDR1 and CDR2 (germline): LGHNA, YSLEER. This CDR3 comprises 18 residues. J gave up 1 base and V 0 bases, and 12 bases lay outside the gene matches. Written as DNA, the CDR3 is TGCGCCAGCAGCCAAGAATCCGGAGGGCTAGCGGATTCCTACGAGCAGTACTTC. Encoded protein: CASSQESGGLADSYEQYF.

In this sample, this clone turned up a few times. This chain links TRBV3-1 (or the pseudogene TRBV3-2) with TRBJ2-2; 8 nucleotides match TRBD2. CDR1 is LGHDT and CDR2 is YNNKEL in the germline V gene (reference sequence). The CDR3 sequence is 17 residues long. Losses at the gene ends were 2 bases for V and 2 bases for J; bases not matched to a gene: 7. DNA of the CDR3: TGTGCCAGCAGCCAAACGACGAGCGGGGGAAACACCGGGGAGCTGTTTTTT. This translates into CASSQTTSGGNTGELFF.